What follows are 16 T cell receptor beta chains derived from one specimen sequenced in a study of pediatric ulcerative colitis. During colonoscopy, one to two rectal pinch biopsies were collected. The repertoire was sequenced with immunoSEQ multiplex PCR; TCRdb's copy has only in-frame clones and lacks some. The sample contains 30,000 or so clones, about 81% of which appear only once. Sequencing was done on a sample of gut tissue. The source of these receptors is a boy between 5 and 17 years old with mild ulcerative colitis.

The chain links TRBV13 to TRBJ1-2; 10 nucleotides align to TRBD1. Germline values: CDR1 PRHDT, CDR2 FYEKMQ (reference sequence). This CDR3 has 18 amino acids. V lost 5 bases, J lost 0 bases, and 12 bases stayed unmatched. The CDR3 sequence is CASSPRDRGRHSNYGYTF. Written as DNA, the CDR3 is TGTGCCAGCAGCCCAAGGGACAGGGGTAGGCACTCTAACTATGGCTACACCTTC.

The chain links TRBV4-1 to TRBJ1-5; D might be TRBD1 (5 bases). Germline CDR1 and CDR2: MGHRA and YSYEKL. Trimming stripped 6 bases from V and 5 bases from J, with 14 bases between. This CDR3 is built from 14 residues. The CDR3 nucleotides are TGCGCCAGCAGTGGAGGCAGGGAGTATCAGCCCCAGCATTTT. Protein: CASSGGREYQPQHF.

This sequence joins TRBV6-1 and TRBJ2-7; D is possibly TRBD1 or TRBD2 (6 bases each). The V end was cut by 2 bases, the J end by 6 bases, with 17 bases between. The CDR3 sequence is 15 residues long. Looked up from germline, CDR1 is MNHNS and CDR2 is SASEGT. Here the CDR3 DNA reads TGTGCCAGCAGTGAACAGTGGGGGGCGGAGGGCGAGCAGTACTTC. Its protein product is CASSEQWGAEGEQYF.

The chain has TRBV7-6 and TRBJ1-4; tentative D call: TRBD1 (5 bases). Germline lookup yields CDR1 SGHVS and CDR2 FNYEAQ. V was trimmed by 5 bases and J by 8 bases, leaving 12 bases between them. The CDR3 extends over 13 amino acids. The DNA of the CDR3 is TGTGCCAGCAGCGTCTCCGGGACCGAAAAACTGTTTTTT. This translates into CASSVSGTEKLFF.

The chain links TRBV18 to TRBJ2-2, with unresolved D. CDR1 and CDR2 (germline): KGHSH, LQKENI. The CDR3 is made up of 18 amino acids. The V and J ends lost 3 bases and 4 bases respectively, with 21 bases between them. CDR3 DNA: TGTGCCAGCTCACCGAACATTCGGGCTCAAGGCGGCACCGGGGAGCTGTTTTTT. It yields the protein CASSPNIRAQGGTGELFF.

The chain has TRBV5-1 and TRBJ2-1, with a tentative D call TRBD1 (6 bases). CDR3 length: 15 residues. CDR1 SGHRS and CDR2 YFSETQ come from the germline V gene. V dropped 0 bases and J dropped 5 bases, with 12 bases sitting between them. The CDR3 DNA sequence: TGCGCCAGCAGCTTGGATAGCTGGGGGCACAATGAGCAGTTCTTC. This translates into CASSLDSWGHNEQFF.

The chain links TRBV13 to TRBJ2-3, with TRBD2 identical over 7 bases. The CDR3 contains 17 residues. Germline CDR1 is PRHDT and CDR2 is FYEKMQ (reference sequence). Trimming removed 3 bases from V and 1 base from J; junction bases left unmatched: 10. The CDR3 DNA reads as TGTGCCAGCAGCTTGACAAGGACTAGAGTACGCACAGATACGCAGTATTTT. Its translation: CASSLTRTRVRTDTQYF.

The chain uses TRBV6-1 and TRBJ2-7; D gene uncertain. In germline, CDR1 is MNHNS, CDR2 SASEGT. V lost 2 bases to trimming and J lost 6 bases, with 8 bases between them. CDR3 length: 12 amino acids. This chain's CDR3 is CASSESLLEQYF. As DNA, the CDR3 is TGTGCCAGCAGTGAATCCCTCCTCGAGCAGTACTTC.

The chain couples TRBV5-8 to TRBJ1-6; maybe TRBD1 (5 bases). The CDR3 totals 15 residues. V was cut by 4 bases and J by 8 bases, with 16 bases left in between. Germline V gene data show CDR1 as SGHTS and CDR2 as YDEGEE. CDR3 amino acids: CASSVLRAGDSPLHF. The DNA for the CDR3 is TGTGCCAGCAGCGTCCTTCGGGCGGGGGATTCACCCCTCCACTTT.

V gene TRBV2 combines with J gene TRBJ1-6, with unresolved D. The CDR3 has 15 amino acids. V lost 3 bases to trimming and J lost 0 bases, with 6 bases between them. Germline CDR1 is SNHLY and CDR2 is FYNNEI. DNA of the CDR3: TGTGCCAGCAGTGAGACCAGCTCCTATAATTCACCCCTCCACTTT. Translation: CASSETSSYNSPLHF.

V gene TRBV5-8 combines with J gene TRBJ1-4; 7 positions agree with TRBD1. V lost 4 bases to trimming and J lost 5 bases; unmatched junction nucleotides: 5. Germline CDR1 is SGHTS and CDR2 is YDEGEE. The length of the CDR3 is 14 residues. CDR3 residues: CASSNPGQNEKLFF. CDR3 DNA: TGTGCCAGCAGCAACCCGGGACAGAATGAAAAACTGTTTTTT.

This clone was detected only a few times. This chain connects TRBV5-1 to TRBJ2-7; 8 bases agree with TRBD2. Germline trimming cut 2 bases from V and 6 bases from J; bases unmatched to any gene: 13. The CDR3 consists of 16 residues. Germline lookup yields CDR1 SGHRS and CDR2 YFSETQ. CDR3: CASSFGGAGLRPEQYF. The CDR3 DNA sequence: TGCGCCAGCAGCTTCGGGGGGGCCGGGCTTCGCCCCGAGCAGTACTTC.

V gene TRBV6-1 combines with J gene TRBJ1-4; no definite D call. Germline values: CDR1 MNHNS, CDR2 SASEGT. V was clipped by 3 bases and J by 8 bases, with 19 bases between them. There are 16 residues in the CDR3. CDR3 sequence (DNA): TGTGCCAGCAGTGAGTTCCAGGCCAGGCTTTCCGAAAAACTGTTTTTT. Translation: CASSEFQARLSEKLFF.

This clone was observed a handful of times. DNA for the CDR3: TGTGCCATCAGTGAGTCTAGCGGGGGGATATACAATGAGCAGTTCTTC. The encoded protein is CAISESSGGIYNEQFF. The J gene is TRBJ2-1, the V gene TRBV10-3, with TRBD2 matching over 10 bases. Trimming removed 0 bases from V and 4 bases from J; junction bases left unmatched: 3. CDR1 and CDR2 from the germline V gene are ENHRY and SYGVKD. There are 16 residues in the CDR3.

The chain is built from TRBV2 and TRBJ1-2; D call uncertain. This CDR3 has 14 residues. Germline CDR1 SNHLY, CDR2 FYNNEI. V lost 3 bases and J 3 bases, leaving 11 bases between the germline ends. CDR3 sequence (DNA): TGTGCCAGCAGTGAGGTCGAGGCCTACTATGGCTACACCTTC. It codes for CASSEVEAYYGYTF. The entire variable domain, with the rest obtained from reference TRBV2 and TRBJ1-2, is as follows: EPEVTQTPSHQVTQMGQEVILRCVPISNHLYFYWYRQILGQKVEFLVSFYNNEISEKSEIFDDQFSVERPDGSNFTLKIRSTKLEDSAMYFCASSEVEAYYGYTFGSGTRLTVV.

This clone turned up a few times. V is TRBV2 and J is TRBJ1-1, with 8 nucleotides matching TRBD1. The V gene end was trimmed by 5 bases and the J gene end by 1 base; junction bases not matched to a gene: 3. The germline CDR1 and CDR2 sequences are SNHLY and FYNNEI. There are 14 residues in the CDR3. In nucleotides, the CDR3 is TGTGCCAGCAGTATGGACAGGGAGAACACTGAAGCTTTCTTT. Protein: CASSMDRENTEAFF.